This TCR beta chain was documented in a study of tumor and adjacent non-tumor tissue in lung cancer. Study conclusions and caveats: TCR diversity was significantly greater in tumor than normal lung tissue. Tumor repertoires had a smaller top 100 clone share than normal lung.

A word on this clonotype: Its antigen is as yet unknown.

Germline V gives CDR1 DFQATT, CDR2 SNEGSKA (reference sequence). This CDR3 has 13 amino acids. Trimming took 3 bases from V and 3 from J, leaving 11 bases between them. This sample's RNA came from whole unsorted tissue. Chemotherapy-naive patients with new lung cancer underwent thoracic surgery in China, August–late 2014. TCRbeta libraries were built with three rounds of nested PCR, modified from ARM-PCR. TCRdb processed the multiplex PCR reads anew with MiXCR; each CDR3 protein has one entry. The table shows tens of thousands of distinct CDR3 sequences, with around 75% occurring only once. This chain links TRBV20-1 with TRBJ2-5; D remains unclear. The sample was lung tumor tissue. This TCR derives from a woman aged 45-60 years with non-small cell lung cancer. CDR3 in amino acids: CSARPSWEETQYF. The CDR3 DNA reads as TGCAGTGCTAGGCCGTCCTGGGAAGAGACCCAGTACTTC.